The next 16 T cell receptor beta chains were all read from a single sample in a study of type 1 regulatory T cells. TCRdb processed the reads anew with MiXCR; each CDR3 protein has one entry. The repertoire holds approximately 42,000 distinct CDR3 sequences, over 9% seen once, with around 7.5% in the top ten. Antigens of these TCRs are unknown. Sample: cultured non-Tr1 T cells, either the whole culture or a sorted T cell fraction (not recorded which). All receptors derive from a human donor in good health.

By frequency in the sample, this clonotype is medium-sized. Relative to the germline gene, one junction end is altered; a read error may explain this. J is TRBJ2-3 and V is TRBV20-1; D not resolved. The germline V gene has CDR1 DFQATT and CDR2 SNEGSKA (reference sequence). The CDR3 has 14 residues. The CDR3 reads CSGRRARWSDTQYF. The CDR3 nucleotides are TGCAGTGGTAGAAGGGCCAGGTGGTCAGATACGCAGTATTTT.

This clonotype appeared many times. This chain links TRBV7-2 with TRBJ2-2; maybe TRBD1 (5 bases). Trimming took off 1 base at V and 7 bases at J, with 7 bases between the two ends. The CDR3 runs to 13 residues. CDR1 is SGHTA and CDR2 is FQGNSA in the germline V gene. CDR3 protein: CASSLVQGGELFF. The CDR3 DNA is TGTGCCAGCAGCTTAGTGCAGGGCGGGGAGCTGTTTTTT.

This clonotype was seen many times. The rearrangement joins TRBV6-2 or TRBV6-3 to TRBJ2-1; 8 positions agree with TRBD2. CDR1 is MNHEY, CDR2 SVGEGT, per germline. J was trimmed by 4 bases and V by 6 bases; bases with no gene match: 11. The CDR3 consists of 16 residues. Written as DNA, the CDR3 is TGTGCCAGCAGAGGGTATAGCGGGATTCCGTACAATGAGCAGTTCTTC. Encoded protein: CASRGYSGIPYNEQFF.

This clonotype was seen at least ten times. The CDR3 sequence is CSARFGGRETQYF. The CDR3 DNA reads TGCAGTGCTAGGTTTGGCGGCCGGGAGACCCAGTACTTC. The chain is built from TRBV20-1 and TRBJ2-5; no clear D gene. Germline V CDR1 and CDR2: DFQATT, SNEGSKA (reference sequence). The CDR3 extends over 13 amino acids. V lost 3 bases to trimming and J lost 5 bases, with 13 bases between them.

The chain joins TRBV4-2 to TRBJ1-1; no clear D gene. Trimming cost V 0 bases and J 5 bases, with 10 bases left between them. The length of the CDR3 is 14 residues. Germline V gene lookup returns CDR1 LGHNA and CDR2 YNFKEQ. This chain's CDR3 is CASSQEGRGTEAFF. CDR3 coding DNA: TGTGCCAGCAGCCAAGAAGGGCGGGGAACTGAAGCTTTCTTT.

The chain employs TRBV20-1 and TRBJ2-3; the D gene is possibly TRBD2 (6 bases). V lost 8 bases and J 3 bases, leaving 15 bases between the germline ends. The CDR3 spans 13 residues. From germline, CDR1 is DFQATT and CDR2 SNEGSKA (reference sequence). The CDR3 region is CSQWRGGTDTQYF. The CDR3 DNA reads TGCAGTCAATGGAGGGGAGGAACAGATACGCAGTATTTT.

This clonotype was recorded many times. The chain recombines TRBV20-1 with TRBJ1-5, with TRBD1 matching 9 bases. Germline V gene lookup returns CDR1 DFQATT and CDR2 SNEGSKA (reference sequence). V lost 7 bases to trimming and J lost 3 bases; unmatched junction nucleotides: 4. The CDR3 runs to 13 residues. The CDR3 spells CSVGQGDNQPQHF. DNA for the CDR3: TGCAGTGTGGGACAGGGAGACAATCAGCCCCAGCATTTT.

This clonotype has a count of ten or more. The V call is TRBV5-1, the J call TRBJ2-3; unclear D gene. The CDR3 is 14 residues long. Germline CDR1 reads SGHRS; CDR2 reads YFSETQ. V was cut by 0 bases and J by 5 bases, with 10 bases left in between. The CDR3 region is CASSLEGWGDTQYF. DNA for the CDR3: TGCGCCAGCAGCTTGGAAGGATGGGGAGATACGCAGTATTTT.

The V gene is TRBV28, the J gene TRBJ2-3; no clear D. V gave up 6 bases and J gave up 0 bases, with 4 bases separating them. Germline CDR1 and CDR2: MDHEN and SYDVKM. The CDR3 covers 12 residues. CDR3 sequence (DNA): TGTGCCAGCAGGGTTAGCACAGATACGCAGTATTTT. It encodes CASRVSTDTQYF.

This clonotype was seen ten or more times. This CDR3 is CASSTQGDQPQHF. Here the CDR3 DNA reads TGCGCCAGCAGCACCCAGGGCGATCAGCCCCAGCATTTT. The rearrangement joins TRBV5-1 to TRBJ1-5; D is possibly TRBD1 (5 bases). Trimming pared 4 bases from V and 5 bases from J, leaving 10 bases between. The CDR3 runs 13 residues. Germline assignment: CDR1 SGHRS and CDR2 YFSETQ.

This clonotype occurred many times. CDR3 protein: CASSTGVAQYF. The CDR3 DNA reads TGTGCCAGCAGTACAGGGGTAGCGCAGTATTTT. The chain joins TRBV12-3 or TRBV12-4 to TRBJ2-3; 7 positions agree with TRBD1. The J segment lost 10 bases and the V segment lost 5 bases, leaving 3 bases of the junction unmatched. This CDR3 has 11 amino acids.

The chain has TRBV5-6 and TRBJ2-5; weak D call: TRBD1 (5 bases). Trimming left V 0 bases short and J 5 bases short, with 11 bases between. CDR3 length equals 14 residues. The V gene's germline CDR1 is SGHDT and CDR2 YYEEEE. CDR3 in DNA: TGTGCCAGCAGCTTGGAAAGGGGTTGGGAGACCCAGTACTTC. Translated: CASSLERGWETQYF.

The sample holds a few counts of this clonotype. The chain combines TRBV11-2 with TRBJ2-1; D is possibly TRBD2 (6 bases). V shed 1 base and J shed 10 bases, with 14 bases lying between them. CDR1 and CDR2 from the germline V gene are SGHAT and FQNNGV. CDR3 length: 14 residues. CDR3 amino acids: CASSLAGVPWEQFF. CDR3 sequence (DNA): TGTGCCAGCAGCTTAGCGGGAGTGCCATGGGAGCAGTTCTTC.

DNA for the CDR3: TGCAGTGTTGACTCTAGCGCCTCCTACAATGAGCAGTTCTTC. Translated, it gives CSVDSSASYNEQFF. The chain couples TRBV20-1 to TRBJ2-1, with D possibly matching TRBD2 (6 bases). The CDR3 spans 14 residues. Germline V gives CDR1 DFQATT, CDR2 SNEGSKA (reference sequence). V lost 7 bases, J lost 0 bases, and 13 bases lay in between.

CDR3 amino acids: CASSLQGQIGEQYF. In DNA, the CDR3 is TGTGCCAGCAGTTTACAGGGACAGATAGGAGAGCAGTACTTC. The chain combines TRBV28 with TRBJ2-7, with 7 bases that match TRBD1. V was clipped by 2 bases and J by 7 bases; unmatched bases: 8. CDR1 MDHEN and CDR2 SYDVKM come from the germline V gene. This CDR3 is 14 amino acids long. Full variable domain (outside the CDR3, taken from reference TRBV28 and TRBJ2-7): DVKVTQSSRYLVKRTGEKVFLECVQDMDHENMFWYRQDPGLGLRLIYFSYDVKMKEKGDIPEGYSVSREKKERFSLILESASTNQTSMYLCASSLQGQIGEQYFGPGTRLTVT.

This clonotype was detected ten times or more. The chain uses TRBV27 and TRBJ1-2, with a weak D call TRBD1 (5 bases). Trimming removed 8 bases at V and 7 bases at J, with 14 bases between. The CDR3 is 12 residues long. Looked up from germline, CDR1 is MNHEY and CDR2 is SMNVEV (reference sequence). The CDR3 region has the DNA TGTGCCAGCGGCGAGGTGGGGGGTGGCTACACCTTC. It translates to CASGEVGGGYTF.